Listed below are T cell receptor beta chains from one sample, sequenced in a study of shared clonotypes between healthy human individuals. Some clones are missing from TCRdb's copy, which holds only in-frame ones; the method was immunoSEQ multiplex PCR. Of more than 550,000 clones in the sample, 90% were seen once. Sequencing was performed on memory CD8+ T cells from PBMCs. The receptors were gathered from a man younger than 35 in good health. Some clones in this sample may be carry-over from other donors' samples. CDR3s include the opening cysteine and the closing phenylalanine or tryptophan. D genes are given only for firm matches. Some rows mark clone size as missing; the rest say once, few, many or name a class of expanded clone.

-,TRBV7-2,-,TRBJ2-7,CASSSSRDTTYEQYF,TGTGCCAGCAGCTCCTCCCGGGACACCACCTACGAGCAGTACTTC
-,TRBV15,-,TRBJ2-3,CATSEDPDTQYF,TGTGCCACCAGTGAGGACCCAGATACGCAGTATTTT
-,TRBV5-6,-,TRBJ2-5,CASSLRRGAGETQYF,TGTGCCAGCAGCTTGCGCAGGGGGGCAGGAGAGACCCAGTACTTC
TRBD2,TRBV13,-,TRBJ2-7,CASSLLSGGFSSYEQYF,TGTGCCAGCAGCTTACTTAGCGGGGGGTTTAGCTCCTACGAGCAGTACTTC
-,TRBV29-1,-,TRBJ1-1,CSAKDSWEAFF,TGCAGCGCCAAGGACAGCTGGGAAGCTTTCTTT
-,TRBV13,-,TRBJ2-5,CASSFGRKTQYF,TGTGCCAGCAGCTTTGGTAGGAAGACCCAGTACTTC
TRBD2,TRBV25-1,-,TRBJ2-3,CASSGAGASPSTDTQYF,TGTGCCAGCAGTGGAGCGGGAGCAAGCCCAAGCACAGATACGCAGTATTTT
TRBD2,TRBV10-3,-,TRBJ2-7,CAISDLAGGPPREEEQYF,TGTGCCATCAGTGATCTAGCGGGAGGGCCCCCCCGAGAGGAGGAGCAGTACTTC
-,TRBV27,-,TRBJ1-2,CASSFVANYGYTF,TGTGCCAGCAGTTTCGTGGCAAACTATGGCTACACCTTC
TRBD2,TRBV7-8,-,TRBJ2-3,CASSLALAAPSTDTQYF,TGTGCCAGCAGCTTAGCTCTAGCGGCCCCTAGCACAGATACGCAGTATTTT
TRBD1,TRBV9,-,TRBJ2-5,CASSADRAETQYF,TGTGCCAGCAGTGCGGACAGGGCAGAGACCCAGTACTTC
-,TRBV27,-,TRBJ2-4,CASSLSPGTAKNIQYF,TGTGCCAGCAGTTTATCCCCAGGGACCGCCAAAAACATTCAGTACTTC
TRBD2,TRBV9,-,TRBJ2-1,CASSVGTSGNNEQFF,TGTGCCAGCAGCGTAGGGACTAGCGGAAACAATGAGCAGTTCTTC
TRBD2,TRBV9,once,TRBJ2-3,CASGLAGGRTDTQYF,TGTGCCAGCGGACTAGCGGGAGGTCGCACAGATACGCAGTATTTT
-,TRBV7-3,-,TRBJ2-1,CASGETGSSYNEQFF,TGTGCCAGCGGGGAAACTGGGAGCTCCTACAATGAGCAGTTCTTC
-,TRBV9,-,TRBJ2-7,CASSLPSPYEQYF,TGTGCCAGCAGCCTCCCTAGCCCCTACGAGCAGTACTTC
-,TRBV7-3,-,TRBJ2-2,CASSFIGGNTGELFF,TGTGCCAGCAGCTTCATAGGGGGGAACACCGGGGAGCTGTTTTTT
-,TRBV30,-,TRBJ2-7,CAWRLSIYEQYF,TGTGCCTGGAGATTATCAATCTACGAGCAGTACTTC
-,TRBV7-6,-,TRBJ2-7,CASSSEADRYYEQYF,TGTGCCAGCAGCTCGGAAGCGGACAGATACTACGAGCAGTACTTC
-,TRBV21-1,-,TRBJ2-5,CASSKVRREPQETQYF,TGTGCCAGCAGCAAAGTTAGACGGGAGCCCCAAGAGACCCAGTACTTC
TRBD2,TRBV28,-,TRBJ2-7,CASSLTSSSYEQYF,TGTGCCAGCAGTTTGACTAGCAGCTCCTACGAGCAGTACTTC
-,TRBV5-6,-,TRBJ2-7,CASSTPIDRDYEQYF,TGTGCCAGCAGTACTCCGATCGACCGGGACTACGAGCAGTACTTC
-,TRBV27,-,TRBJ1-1,CADRRATEAFF,TGTGCCGACCGACGGGCCACTGAAGCTTTCTTT
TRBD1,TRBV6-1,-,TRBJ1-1,CASSTRTGMNTEAFF,TGTGCCAGCAGTACCCGGACAGGAATGAACACTGAAGCTTTCTTT
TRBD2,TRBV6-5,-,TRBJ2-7,CASSWREKLYEQYF,TGTGCCAGCAGTTGGCGGGAGAAATTGTACGAGCAGTACTTC
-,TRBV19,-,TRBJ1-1,CASSIGQGAEAFF,TGTGCCAGTAGTATAGGGCAGGGCGCTGAAGCTTTCTTT
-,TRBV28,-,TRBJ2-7,CASSLPREISYEQYF,TGTGCCAGCAGTTTACCCAGGGAAATCTCCTACGAGCAGTACTTC
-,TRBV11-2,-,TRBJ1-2,CASSTGTFYGYTF,TGTGCCAGCAGCACCGGGACTTTCTATGGCTACACCTTC
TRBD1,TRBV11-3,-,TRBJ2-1,CASSSRQGRNEQFF,TGTGCCAGCAGCTCCCGACAGGGTAGGAATGAGCAGTTCTTC
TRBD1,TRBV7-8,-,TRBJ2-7,CASSSEDRGTYEQYF,TGTGCCAGCAGCTCAGAAGACAGGGGTACCTACGAGCAGTACTTC
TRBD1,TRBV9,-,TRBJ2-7,CASSLNLRQGTYEQYF,TGTGCCAGCAGCCTGAACCTTCGACAGGGTACCTACGAGCAGTACTTC
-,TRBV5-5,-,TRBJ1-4,CASSLTREGITNEKLFF,TGTGCCAGCAGCTTGACCAGGGAGGGGATCACTAATGAAAAACTGTTTTTT
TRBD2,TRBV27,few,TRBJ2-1,CASSPYWTSGRDEQFF,TGTGCCAGCAGTCCATACTGGACTAGCGGGAGAGATGAGCAGTTCTTC
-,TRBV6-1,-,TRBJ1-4,CASSDLQAGTNEKLFF,TGTGCCAGCAGTGATCTACAGGCGGGAACTAATGAAAAACTGTTTTTT